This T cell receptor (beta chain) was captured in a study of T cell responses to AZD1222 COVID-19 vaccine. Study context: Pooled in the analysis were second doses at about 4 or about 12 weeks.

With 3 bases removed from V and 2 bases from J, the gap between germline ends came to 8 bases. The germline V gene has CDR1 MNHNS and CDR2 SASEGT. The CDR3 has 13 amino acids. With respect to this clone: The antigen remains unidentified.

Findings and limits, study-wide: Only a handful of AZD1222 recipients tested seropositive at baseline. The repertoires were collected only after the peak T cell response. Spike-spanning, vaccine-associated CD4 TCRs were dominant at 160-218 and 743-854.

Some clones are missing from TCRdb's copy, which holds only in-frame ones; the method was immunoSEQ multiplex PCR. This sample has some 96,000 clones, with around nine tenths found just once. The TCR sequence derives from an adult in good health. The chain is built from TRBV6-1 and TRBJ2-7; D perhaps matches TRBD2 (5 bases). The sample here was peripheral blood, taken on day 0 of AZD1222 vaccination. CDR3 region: CASSEDGAYEQYF. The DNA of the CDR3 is TGTGCCAGCAGTGAGGACGGGGCCTACGAGCAGTACTTC.